Many counts were recorded for the clone carrying this TCR beta chain. Its antigen remains unidentified. After removal of 0 bases from V and 7 bases from J, the junction contained 12 bases not matched to a gene. CDR1 is DFQATT and CDR2 is SNEGSKA in the germline V gene (reference sequence). The CDR3 has 15 amino acids. Samples came from axillary lymph nodes draining the breast cancer. This sample stems from a study of breast tumors, draining lymph nodes, adjacent tissues. Study-wide results and limits: Data fit most tumor T cells coming from lymph node, expanding in tumor. Data only fit, rather than demonstrated, lymph node origin of most tumor T cells. Tumor repertoires ranked between lymph nodes and nontumor tissue in diversity, with V and J gene preferences. Compared with basal-like, luminal-like tumors shared significantly more repertoire with nontumor tissue.

TCRdb independently ran MiXCR on the multiplex PCR reads; one entry per CDR3 protein. The table lists about 270,000 distinct CDR3 sequences, more than 30% of them singletons, with under 1.2% in the top ten. This receptor was obtained from a female donor with breast cancer. Some clones in this sample may be carry-over from other donors' samples. The material sequenced was axillary lymph node tissue. The genes are TRBV20-1 and TRBJ2-7; 7 bases map to TRBD1. CDR3 nucleotides: TGCAGTGCTAGAGATATCAAGTTAGGGGGCAAGGAGCAGTACTTC. Its protein is CSARDIKLGGKEQYF.